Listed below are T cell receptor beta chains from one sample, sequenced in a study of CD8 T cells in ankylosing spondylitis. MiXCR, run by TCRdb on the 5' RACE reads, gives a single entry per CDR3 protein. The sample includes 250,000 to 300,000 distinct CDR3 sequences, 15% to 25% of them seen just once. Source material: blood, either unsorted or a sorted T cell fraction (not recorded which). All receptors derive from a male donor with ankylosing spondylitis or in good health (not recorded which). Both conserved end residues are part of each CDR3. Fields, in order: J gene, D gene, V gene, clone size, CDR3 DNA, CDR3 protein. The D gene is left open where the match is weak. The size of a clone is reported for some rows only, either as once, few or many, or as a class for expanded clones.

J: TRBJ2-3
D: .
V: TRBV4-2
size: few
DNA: TGTGCCAGCAGCCAAGATCCCGGGAAAACAGGGAGTGGGAGCACAGATACGCAGTATTTT
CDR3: CASSQDPGKTGSGSTDTQYF

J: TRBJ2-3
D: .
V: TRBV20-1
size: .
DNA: TGCAGTGCTAGCGGGAAAACTAGCACAGATACGCAGTATTTT
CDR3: CSASGKTSTDTQYF

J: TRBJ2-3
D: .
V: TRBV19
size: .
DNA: TGTGCCAGTACTTATCTAGGCACAGATACGCAGTATTTT
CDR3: CASTYLGTDTQYF

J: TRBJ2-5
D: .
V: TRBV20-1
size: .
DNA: TGCAGTGCGAACCACGGGGCCAAAAAAGAGACCCAGTACTTC
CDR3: CSANHGAKKETQYF

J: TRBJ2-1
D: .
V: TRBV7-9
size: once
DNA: TGTGCCAGCAGCTTCACTAAATTAACAGGGCAGTTCTTC
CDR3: CASSFTKLTGQFF

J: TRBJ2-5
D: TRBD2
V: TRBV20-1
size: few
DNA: TGCAGTGCTAAGATGACTAGCGGGGTAGAGACCCAGTACTTC
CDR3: CSAKMTSGVETQYF

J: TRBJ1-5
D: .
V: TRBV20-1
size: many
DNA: TGCAGTGCTAGAAAGGGGAGCAATCAGCCCCAGCATTTT
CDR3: CSARKGSNQPQHF

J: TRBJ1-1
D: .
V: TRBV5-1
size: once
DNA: TGCGCCAGCAGCTCCTCTAGTCGGACGAACACTGAAGCTTTCTTT
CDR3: CASSSSSRTNTEAFF

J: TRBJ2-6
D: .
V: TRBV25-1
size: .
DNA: TGTGCCAGCAGTGAGGACCTCCCCCGGAGCTCTGGGGCCAACGTCCTGACTTTC
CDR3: CASSEDLPRSSGANVLTF

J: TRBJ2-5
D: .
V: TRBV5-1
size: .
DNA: TGCGCCAGCAGCTTGGGGGAGGAGTACCAAGAGACCCAGTACTTC
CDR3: CASSLGEEYQETQYF

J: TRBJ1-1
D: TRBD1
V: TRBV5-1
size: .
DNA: TGCGCCAGCAGCAGAGGAGGGACAGACAACACTGAAGCTTTCTTT
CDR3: CASSRGGTDNTEAFF

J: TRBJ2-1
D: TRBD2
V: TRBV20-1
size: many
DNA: TGCAGTGCTCCCCAGACTAGCGGGAGATACAATGAGCAGTTCTTC
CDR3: CSAPQTSGRYNEQFF

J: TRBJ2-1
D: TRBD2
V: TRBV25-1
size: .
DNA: TGTGCCAGCAGTGAATTTCTAGCGGCATCAAACAATGAGCAGTTCTTC
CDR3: CASSEFLAASNNEQFF

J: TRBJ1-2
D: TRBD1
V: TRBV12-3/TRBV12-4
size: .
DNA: TGTGCCAGCAGAGATACAGGGGCCAACTATGGCTACACCTTC
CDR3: CASRDTGANYGYTF

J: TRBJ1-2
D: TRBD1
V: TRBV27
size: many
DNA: TGTGCCAGCAGTCCCGGGACAGGGAGGGGCTACACCTTC
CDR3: CASSPGTGRGYTF

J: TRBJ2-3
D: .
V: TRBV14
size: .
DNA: TGTGCCAGCAGCCCTCCAGGGCTTGGCACAGATACGCAGTATTTT
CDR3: CASSPPGLGTDTQYF

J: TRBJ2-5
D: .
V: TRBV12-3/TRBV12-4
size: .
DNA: TGTGCCAGCAAGGGTGAGGGCCCAGAGACCCAGTACTTC
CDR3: CASKGEGPETQYF

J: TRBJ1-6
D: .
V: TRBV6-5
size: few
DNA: TGTGCCAGCAGTTACTCCGGGACACCCTTACCCCTCCACTTT
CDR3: CASSYSGTPLPLHF

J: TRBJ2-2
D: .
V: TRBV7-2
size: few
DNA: TGTGCCAGCAGCTTAGCTCCCTGGGGGGAGCTGTTTTTT
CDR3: CASSLAPWGELFF

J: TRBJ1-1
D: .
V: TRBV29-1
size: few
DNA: TGCAGCGTCCCTCCGACGGAGAACACTGAAGCTTTCTTT
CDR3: CSVPPTENTEAFF

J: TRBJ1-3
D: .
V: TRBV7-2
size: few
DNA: TGTGCCAGCAGCTTATGGGCAGGCTCTGGAAACACCATATATTTT
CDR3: CASSLWAGSGNTIYF

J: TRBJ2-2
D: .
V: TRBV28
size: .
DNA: TGTGCCAGCAGTTTATCCCGGAGAACGAACACCGGGGAGCTGTTTTTT
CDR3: CASSLSRRTNTGELFF

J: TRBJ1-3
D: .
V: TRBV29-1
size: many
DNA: TGCAGCGTTGTACCCGACAGGAACTCTGGAAACACCATATATTTT
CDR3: CSVVPDRNSGNTIYF

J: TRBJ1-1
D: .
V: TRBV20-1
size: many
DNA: TGCAGTGCCCACGCTGGGAGGGGCATGAACACTGAAGCTTTCTTT
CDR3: CSAHAGRGMNTEAFF

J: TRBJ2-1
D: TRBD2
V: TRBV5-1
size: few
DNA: TGCGCCAGCAGCTTAACTAGCGGGGTCGGGAATGAGCAGTTCTTC
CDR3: CASSLTSGVGNEQFF

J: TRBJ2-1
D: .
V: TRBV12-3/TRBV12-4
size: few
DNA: TGTGCCAGCAGCGTTTGGGGGGAAGGCTCCTACAATGAGCAGTTCTTC
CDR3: CASSVWGEGSYNEQFF

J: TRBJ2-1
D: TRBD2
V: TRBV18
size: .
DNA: TGTGCCAGCTCACCGGCACTAGCGGGGTACAATGAGCAGTTCTTC
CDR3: CASSPALAGYNEQFF

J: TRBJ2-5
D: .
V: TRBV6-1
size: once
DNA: TGTGTCAGCGCGTCACAGACTACGATGGAGACCCAGTACTTC
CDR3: CVSASQTTMETQYF

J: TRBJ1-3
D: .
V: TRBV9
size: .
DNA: TGTGCCAGCAGCGCCCGTAGAGAAGTTGGCCCAGGGCCTGGAAACACCATATATTTT
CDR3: CASSARREVGPGPGNTIYF

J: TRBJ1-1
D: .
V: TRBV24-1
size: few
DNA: TGTGCCACCAGTGATCCACGACAGAACACTGAAGCTTTCTTT
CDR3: CATSDPRQNTEAFF

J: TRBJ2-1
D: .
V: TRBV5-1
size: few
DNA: TGCGCCAGCAGCAGGGACGGTGGGGAGCAGTTCTTC
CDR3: CASSRDGGEQFF

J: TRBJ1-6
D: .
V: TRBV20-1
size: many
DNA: TGCAGTGCTAGAGTAACCGGGGTCAGCTCCTATAATTCACCCCTCCACTTT
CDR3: CSARVTGVSSYNSPLHF

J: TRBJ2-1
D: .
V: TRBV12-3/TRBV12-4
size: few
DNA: TGTGCCAGCAGTTTCTCGGTTGAGCAGTTCTTC
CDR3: CASSFSVEQFF

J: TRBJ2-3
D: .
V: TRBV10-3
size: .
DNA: TGTGCCATCAGTGAAAACAGTCGGGCCCCAAACCGTAAGAGCGCAGATACGCAGTATTTT
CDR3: CAISENSRAPNRKSADTQYF

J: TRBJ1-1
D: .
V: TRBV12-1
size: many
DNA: TGTGCCAGCAGCTCTGATTGGGGTACAAGAAACACTGAAGCTTTCTTT
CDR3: CASSSDWGTRNTEAFF

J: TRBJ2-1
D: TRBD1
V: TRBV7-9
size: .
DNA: TGTGCCAGCAGCAGACCGGGACAGGGGGCGGATGAGCAGTTCTTC
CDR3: CASSRPGQGADEQFF

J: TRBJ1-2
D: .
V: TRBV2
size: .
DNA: TGTGCCAGCAGTGACAGGAACGGGGGCTACACCTTC
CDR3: CASSDRNGGYTF

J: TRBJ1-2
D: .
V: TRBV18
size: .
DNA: TGTGCCAGCTCACCAACCAGTACAGCTCATGGCTATGGCTACACCTTC
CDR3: CASSPTSTAHGYGYTF

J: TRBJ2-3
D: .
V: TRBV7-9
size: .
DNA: TGTGCCAGCAGTCAACCTCGACAGGGAGGGGATAAAGATACGCAGTATTTT
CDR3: CASSQPRQGGDKDTQYF

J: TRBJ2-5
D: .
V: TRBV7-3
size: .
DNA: TGTGCCAGCAGCTTAACGGGAAGGGCTCAAGAGACCCAGTACTTC
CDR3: CASSLTGRAQETQYF

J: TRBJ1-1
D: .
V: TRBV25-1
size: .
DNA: TGTGCCAGCAGCGGTACAGGGTACACTGAAGCTTTCTTT
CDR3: CASSGTGYTEAFF

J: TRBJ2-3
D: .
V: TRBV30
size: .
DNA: TGTGCCTGGAGTGTACTAGCAGATACGCAGTATTTT
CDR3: CAWSVLADTQYF

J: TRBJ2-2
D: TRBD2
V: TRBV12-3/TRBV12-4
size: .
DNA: TGTGCCAGCAGACGGACTAGCGGGGTAACCGGGGAGCTGTTTTTT
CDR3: CASRRTSGVTGELFF

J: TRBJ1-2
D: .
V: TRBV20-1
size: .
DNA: TGCAGTAAGCAGGAAAATCTAAACTATGACTACACCTTC
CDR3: CSKQENLNYDYTF

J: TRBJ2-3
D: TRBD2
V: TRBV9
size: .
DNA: TGTGCCAGCAGCGAGATCACTAGCGGGGGGGCGAATACGCAGTATTTT
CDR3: CASSEITSGGANTQYF

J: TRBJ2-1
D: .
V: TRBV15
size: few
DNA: TGTGCCACCAGCAGAGCCGACAAGCCCTCCATCTACAATGAGCAGTTCTTC
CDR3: CATSRADKPSIYNEQFF

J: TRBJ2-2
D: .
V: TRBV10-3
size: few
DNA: TGTGCCATCAGTGTGGGGCCTAAGGGAGACACCGGGGAGCTGTTTTTT
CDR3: CAISVGPKGDTGELFF

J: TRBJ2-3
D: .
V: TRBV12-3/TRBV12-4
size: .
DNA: TGTGCCAGCAGTTGGAGGGATACGCAGTATTTT
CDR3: CASSWRDTQYF

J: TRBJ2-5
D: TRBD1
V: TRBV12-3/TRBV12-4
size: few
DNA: TGTGCCAGCAGCCCAAGGGGACAGGCTGGGCGGGAGACCCAGTACTTC
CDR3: CASSPRGQAGRETQYF

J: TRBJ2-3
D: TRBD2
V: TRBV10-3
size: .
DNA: TGTGCCACCAGGACTAGCGGGGCCCCAGATACGCAGTATTTT
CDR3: CATRTSGAPDTQYF